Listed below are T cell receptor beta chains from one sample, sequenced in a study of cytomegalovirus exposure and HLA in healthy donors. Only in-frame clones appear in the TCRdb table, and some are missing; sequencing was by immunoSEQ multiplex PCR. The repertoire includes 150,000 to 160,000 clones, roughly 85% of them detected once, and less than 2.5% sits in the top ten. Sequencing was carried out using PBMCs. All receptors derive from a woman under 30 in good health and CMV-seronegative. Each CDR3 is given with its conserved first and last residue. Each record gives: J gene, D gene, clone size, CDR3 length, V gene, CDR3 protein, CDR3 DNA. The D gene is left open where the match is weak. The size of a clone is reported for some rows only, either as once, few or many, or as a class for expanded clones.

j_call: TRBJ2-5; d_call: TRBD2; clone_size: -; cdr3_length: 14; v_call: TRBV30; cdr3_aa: CAWSQLAGRETQYF; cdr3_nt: TGTGCCTGGAGCCAACTAGCGGGTCGAGAGACCCAGTACTTC
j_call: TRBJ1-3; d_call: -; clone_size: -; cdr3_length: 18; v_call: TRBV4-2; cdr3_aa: CASSQDTRQEVSGNTIYF; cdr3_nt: TGTGCCAGCAGCCAAGATACTAGGCAGGAGGTCTCTGGAAACACCATATATTTT
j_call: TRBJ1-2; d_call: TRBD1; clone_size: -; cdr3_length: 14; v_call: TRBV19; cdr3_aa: CASSPRQGSYGYTF; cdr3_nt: TGTGCCAGTAGTCCCAGACAGGGCTCCTATGGCTACACCTTC
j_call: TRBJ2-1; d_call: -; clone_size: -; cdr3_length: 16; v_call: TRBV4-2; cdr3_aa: CASSQDHNQGYNEQFF; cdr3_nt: TGTGCCAGCAGCCAAGATCATAACCAGGGATACAATGAGCAGTTCTTC
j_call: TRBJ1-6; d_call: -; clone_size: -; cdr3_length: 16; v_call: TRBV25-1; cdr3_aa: CASSDPDSYYNSPLHF; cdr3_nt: TGTGCCAGCAGTGACCCCGACAGTTACTATAATTCACCCCTCCACTTT
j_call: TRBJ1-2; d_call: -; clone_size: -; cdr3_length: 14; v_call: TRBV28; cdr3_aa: CASSSGGGTGGYTF; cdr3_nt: TGTGCCAGCAGTTCGGGAGGGGGGACGGGTGGCTACACCTTC
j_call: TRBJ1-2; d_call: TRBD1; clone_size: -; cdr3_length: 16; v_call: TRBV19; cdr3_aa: CASRGSRGHANYGYTF; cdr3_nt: TGTGCCAGTAGAGGGAGCAGGGGGCACGCTAACTATGGCTACACCTTC
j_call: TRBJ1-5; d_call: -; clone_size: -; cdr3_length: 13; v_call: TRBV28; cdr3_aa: CASSFVENQPQHF; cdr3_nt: TGTGCCAGCAGTTTCGTTGAGAATCAGCCCCAGCATTTT
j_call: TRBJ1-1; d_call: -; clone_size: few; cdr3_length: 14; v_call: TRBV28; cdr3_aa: CASRPIPTGTEAFF; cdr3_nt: TGTGCCAGCAGACCGATCCCGACGGGCACTGAAGCTTTCTTT
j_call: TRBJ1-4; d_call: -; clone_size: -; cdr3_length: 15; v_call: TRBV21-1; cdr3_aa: CASSDSRPTNEKLFF; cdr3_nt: TGTGCCAGCAGCGACAGCCGCCCAACTAATGAAAAACTGTTTTTT
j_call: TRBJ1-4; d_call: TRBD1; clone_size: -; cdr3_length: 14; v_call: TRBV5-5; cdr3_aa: CASSSGGVGEKLFF; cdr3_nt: TGTGCCAGCAGCTCAGGGGGCGTCGGAGAAAAACTGTTTTTT
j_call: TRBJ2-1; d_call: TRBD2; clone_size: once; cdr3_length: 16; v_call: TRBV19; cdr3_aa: CASSIFGGSGYNEQFF; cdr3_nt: TGTGCCAGTAGTATCTTCGGCGGGAGTGGATACAATGAGCAGTTCTTC
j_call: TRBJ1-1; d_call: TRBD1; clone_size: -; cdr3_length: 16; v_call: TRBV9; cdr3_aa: CASSVSQGTGNTEAFF; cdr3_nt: TGTGCCAGCAGCGTGTCCCAGGGGACAGGGAACACTGAAGCTTTCTTT
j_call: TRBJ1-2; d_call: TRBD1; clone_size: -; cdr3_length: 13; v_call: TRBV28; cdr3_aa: CASSPGGLRGYTF; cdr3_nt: TGTGCCAGCAGTCCAGGGGGTCTACGTGGCTACACCTTC
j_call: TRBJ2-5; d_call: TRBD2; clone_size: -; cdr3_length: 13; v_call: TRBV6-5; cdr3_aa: CASSFLEAGEQYF; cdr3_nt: TGTGCCAGCAGTTTCCTCGAAGCGGGAGAGCAGTACTTC
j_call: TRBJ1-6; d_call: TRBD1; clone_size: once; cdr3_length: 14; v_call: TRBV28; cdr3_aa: CASSSRGRDSPLHF; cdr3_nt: TGTGCCAGCAGTTCAAGGGGGCGGGATTCACCCCTCCACTTT
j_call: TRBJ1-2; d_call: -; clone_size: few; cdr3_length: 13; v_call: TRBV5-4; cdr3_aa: CASSRTGNYGYTF; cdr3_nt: TGTGCCAGCAGCCGAACAGGGAACTATGGCTACACCTTC
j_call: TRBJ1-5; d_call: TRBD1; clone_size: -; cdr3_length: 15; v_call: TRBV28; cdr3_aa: CASGYRGHSNQPQHF; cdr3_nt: TGTGCCAGCGGCTACAGGGGCCATAGCAATCAGCCCCAGCATTTT
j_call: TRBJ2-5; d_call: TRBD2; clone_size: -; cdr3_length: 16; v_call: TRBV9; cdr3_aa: CASSALGLAGAETQYF; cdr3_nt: TGTGCCAGCAGCGCCTTGGGACTAGCGGGAGCGGAGACCCAGTACTTC
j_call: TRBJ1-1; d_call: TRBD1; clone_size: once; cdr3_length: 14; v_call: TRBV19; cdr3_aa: CASRDWTGGTEAFF; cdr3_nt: TGTGCCAGTAGAGACTGGACAGGGGGCACTGAAGCTTTCTTT
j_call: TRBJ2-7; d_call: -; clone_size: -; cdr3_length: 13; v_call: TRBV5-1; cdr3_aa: CASSLESSYEQYF; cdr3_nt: TGCGCCAGCAGCTTGGAATCCAGCTACGAGCAGTACTTC
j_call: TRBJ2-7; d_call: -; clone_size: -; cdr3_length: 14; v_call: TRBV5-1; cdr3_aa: CASSQGGSSYEQYF; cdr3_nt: TGCGCCAGCAGCCAAGGGGGTAGCTCCTACGAGCAGTACTTC
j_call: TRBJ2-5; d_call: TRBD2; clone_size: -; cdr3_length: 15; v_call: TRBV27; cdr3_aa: CASSKLAGGLETQYF; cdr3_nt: TGTGCCAGCAGTAAGCTAGCGGGGGGGCTTGAGACCCAGTACTTC
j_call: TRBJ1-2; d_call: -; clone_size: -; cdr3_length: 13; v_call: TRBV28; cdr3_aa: CASSLRGLGGYTF; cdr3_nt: TGTGCCAGCAGTTTGCGGGGGCTCGGGGGCTACACCTTC
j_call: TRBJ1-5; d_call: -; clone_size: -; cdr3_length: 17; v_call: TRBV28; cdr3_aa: CASSPTGIREANQPQHF; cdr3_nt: TGTGCCAGCAGTCCTACAGGGATCCGAGAGGCTAATCAGCCCCAGCATTTT
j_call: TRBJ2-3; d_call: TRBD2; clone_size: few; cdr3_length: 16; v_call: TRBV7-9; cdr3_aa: CASSLAETSPGDTQYF; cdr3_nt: TGTGCCAGCAGCTTAGCCGAGACTAGCCCGGGGGATACGCAGTATTTT
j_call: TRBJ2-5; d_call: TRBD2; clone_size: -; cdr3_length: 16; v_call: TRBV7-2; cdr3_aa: CASSLGVAGAPETQYF; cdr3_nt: TGTGCCAGCAGCTTAGGGGTAGCGGGGGCCCCAGAGACCCAGTACTTC
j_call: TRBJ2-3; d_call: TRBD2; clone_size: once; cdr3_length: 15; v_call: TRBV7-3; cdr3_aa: CASSRGTSLQDTQYF; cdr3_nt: TGTGCCAGCAGTCGGGGGACTAGCCTACAGGATACGCAGTATTTT